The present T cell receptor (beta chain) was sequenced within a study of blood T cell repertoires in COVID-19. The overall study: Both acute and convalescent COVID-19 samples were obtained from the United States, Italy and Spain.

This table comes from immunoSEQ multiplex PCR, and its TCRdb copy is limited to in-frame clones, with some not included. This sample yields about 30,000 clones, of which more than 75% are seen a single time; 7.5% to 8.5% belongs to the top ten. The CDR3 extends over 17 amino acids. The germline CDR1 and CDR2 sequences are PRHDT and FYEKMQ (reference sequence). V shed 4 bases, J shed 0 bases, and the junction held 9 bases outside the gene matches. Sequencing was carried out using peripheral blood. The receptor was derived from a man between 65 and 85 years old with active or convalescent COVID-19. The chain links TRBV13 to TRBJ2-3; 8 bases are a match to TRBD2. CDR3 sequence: CASSSRSGGRSTDTQYF. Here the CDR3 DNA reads TGTGCCAGCAGCTCTCGCAGCGGGGGCAGAAGCACAGATACGCAGTATTTT.